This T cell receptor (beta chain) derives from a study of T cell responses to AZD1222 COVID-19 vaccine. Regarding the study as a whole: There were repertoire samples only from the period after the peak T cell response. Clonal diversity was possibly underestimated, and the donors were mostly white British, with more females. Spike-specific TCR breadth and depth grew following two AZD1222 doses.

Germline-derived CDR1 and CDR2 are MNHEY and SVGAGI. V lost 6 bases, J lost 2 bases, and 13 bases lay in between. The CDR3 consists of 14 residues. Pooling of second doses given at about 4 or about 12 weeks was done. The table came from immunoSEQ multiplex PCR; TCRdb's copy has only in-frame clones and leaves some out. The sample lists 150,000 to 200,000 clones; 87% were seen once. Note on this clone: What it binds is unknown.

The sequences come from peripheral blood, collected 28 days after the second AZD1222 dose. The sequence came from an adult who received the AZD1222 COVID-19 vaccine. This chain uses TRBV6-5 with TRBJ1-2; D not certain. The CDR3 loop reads CASSPRSVNYGYTF. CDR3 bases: TGTGCCAGCAGCCCCCGGAGCGTGAACTATGGCTACACCTTC.